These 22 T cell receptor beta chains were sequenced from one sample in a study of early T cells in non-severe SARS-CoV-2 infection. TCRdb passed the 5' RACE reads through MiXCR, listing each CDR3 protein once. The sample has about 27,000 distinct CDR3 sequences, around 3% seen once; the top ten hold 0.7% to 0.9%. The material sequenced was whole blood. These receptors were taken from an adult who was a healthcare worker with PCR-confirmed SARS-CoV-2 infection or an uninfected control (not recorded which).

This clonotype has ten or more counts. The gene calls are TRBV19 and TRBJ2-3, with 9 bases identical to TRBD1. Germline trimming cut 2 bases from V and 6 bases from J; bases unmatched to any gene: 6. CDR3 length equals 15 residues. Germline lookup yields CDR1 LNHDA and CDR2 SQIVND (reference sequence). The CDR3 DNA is TGTGCCAGTAGTATACAGACAGGGGGACTGGATACGCAGTATTTT. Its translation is CASSIQTGGLDTQYF.

The CDR3 bases are TGTGCCAGCAGTCCCCGGGGCTATGGCTACACCTTC. Amino acids: CASSPRGYGYTF. The chain joins TRBV12-3 or TRBV12-4 to TRBJ1-2, with unresolved D. Trimming removed 5 bases at V and 4 bases at J, with 8 bases between. This CDR3 is built from 12 residues.

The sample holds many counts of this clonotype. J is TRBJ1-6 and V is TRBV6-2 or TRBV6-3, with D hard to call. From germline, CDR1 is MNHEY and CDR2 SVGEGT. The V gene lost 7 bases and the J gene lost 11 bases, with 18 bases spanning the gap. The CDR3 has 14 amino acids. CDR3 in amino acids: CASTVTSGIPPLHF. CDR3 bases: TGTGCCAGCACGGTAACGTCGGGTATTCCACCCCTCCACTTT.

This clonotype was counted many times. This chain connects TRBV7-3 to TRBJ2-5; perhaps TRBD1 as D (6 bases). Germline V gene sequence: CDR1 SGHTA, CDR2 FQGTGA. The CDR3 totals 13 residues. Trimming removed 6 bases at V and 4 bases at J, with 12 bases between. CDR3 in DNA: TGTGCCAGCAGTTCAATAGGGGGAGAGACCCAGTACTTC. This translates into CASSSIGGETQYF. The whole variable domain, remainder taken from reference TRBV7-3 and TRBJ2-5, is GAGVSQTPSNKVTEKGKYVELRCDPISGHTALYWYRQSLGQGPEFLIYFQGTGAADDSGLPNDRFFAVRPEGSVSTLKIQRTERGDSAVYLCASSSIGGETQYFGPGTRLLVL.

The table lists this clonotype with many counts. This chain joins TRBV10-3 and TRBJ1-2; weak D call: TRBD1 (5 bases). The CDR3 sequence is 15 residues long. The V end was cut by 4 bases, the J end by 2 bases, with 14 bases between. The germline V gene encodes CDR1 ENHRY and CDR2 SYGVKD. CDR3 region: CAISASGTPNYGYTF. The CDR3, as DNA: TGTGCCATCAGTGCCTCCGGGACGCCAAACTATGGCTACACCTTC.

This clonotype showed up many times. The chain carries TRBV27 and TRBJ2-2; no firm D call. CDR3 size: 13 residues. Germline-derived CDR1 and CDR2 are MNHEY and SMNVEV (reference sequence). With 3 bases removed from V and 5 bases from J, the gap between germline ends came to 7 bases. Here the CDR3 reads CASSFIRTGELFF. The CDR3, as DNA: TGTGCCAGCAGTTTCATTAGGACCGGGGAGCTGTTTTTT.

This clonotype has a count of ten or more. CDR3 bases: TGCGCCAGTCGCGGGGGCCCGAGGGAGACCCAGTACTTC. Encoded protein: CASRGGPRETQYF. The chain uses TRBV5-1 and TRBJ2-5; TRBD2 is a possible D gene (7 bases). Trimming took 8 bases from V and 5 from J, leaving 16 bases between them. Looked up from germline, CDR1 is SGHRS and CDR2 is YFSETQ. The length of the CDR3 is 13 residues.

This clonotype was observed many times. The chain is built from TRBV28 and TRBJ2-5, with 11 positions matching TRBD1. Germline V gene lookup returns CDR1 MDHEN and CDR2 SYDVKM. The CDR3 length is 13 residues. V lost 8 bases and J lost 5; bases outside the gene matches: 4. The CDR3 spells CASGTGGRETQYF. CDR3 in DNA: TGTGCCAGCGGGACAGGGGGTCGGGAGACCCAGTACTTC.

CDR3 DNA sequence: TGTGCCAGCAGCACGGACCCGTCGGCCTATAATTCACCCCTCCACTTT. Translating it yields CASSTDPSAYNSPLHF. The chain has TRBV6-2 or TRBV6-3 and TRBJ1-6, with no clear D. This CDR3 contains 16 residues. The V and J ends lost 6 bases and 2 bases respectively, with 14 bases between them. Germline CDR1 reads MNHEY; CDR2 reads SVGEGT.

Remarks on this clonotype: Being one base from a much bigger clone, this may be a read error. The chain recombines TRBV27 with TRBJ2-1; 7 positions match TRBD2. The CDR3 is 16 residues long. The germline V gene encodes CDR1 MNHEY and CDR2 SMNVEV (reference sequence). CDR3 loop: CANSSGGGRSYNEQFF. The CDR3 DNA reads TGTGCCAACAGTTCAGGCGGGGGTAGGTCCTACAATGAGCAGTTCTTC.

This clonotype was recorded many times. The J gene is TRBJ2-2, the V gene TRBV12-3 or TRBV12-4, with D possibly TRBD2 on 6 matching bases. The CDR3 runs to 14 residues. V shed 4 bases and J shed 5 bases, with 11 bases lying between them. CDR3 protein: CASSSGVGTGELFF. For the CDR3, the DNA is TGTGCCAGCAGTTCGGGGGTGGGAACCGGGGAGCTGTTTTTT.

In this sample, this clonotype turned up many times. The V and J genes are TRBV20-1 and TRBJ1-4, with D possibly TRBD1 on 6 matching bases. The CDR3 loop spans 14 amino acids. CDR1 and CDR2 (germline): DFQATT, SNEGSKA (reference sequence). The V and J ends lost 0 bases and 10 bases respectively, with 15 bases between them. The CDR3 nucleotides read TGCAGTGCTAGAGATAAACGGGAAGGGGGAAAACTGTTTTTT. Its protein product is CSARDKREGGKLFF.

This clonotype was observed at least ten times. CDR3 DNA: TGCAGCGGAGAGGGGCCCACTGAAGCTTTCTTT. Translated, it gives CSGEGPTEAFF. This sequence joins TRBV29-1 and TRBJ1-1; TRBD1 might be the D (5 bases). Germline loops: CDR1 SQVTM, CDR2 ANQGSEA. The V end lost 7 bases, the J end lost 4 bases, and 10 bases lay between the germline ends. CDR3 length equals 11 residues.

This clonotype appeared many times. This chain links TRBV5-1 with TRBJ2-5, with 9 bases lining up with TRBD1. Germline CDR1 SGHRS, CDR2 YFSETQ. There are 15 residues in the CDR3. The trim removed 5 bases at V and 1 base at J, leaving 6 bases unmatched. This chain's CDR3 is CASSEGQGSQETQYF. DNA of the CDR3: TGCGCCAGCAGTGAGGGACAGGGATCCCAAGAGACCCAGTACTTC.

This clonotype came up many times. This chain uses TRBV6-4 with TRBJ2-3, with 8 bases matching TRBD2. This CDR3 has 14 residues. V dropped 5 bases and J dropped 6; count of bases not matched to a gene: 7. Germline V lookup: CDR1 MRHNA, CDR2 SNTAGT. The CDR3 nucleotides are TGTGCCAGCAGTCGTAATAGCGGGGTGGATACGCAGTATTTT. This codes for CASSRNSGVDTQYF.

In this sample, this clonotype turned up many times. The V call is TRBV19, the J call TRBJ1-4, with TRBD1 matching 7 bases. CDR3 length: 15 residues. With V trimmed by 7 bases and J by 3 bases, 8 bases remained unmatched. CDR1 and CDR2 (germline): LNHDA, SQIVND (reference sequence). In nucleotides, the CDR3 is TGTGCCAGTATGAGACTCGGGACAGCTAATGAAAAACTGTTTTTT. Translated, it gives CASMRLGTANEKLFF.

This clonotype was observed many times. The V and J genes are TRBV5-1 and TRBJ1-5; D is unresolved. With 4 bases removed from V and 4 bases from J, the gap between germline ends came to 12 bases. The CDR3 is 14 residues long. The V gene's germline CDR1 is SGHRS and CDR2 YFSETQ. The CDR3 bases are TGCGCCAGCAGCCGGACCCCGGGTAATCAGCCCCAGCATTTT. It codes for CASSRTPGNQPQHF.

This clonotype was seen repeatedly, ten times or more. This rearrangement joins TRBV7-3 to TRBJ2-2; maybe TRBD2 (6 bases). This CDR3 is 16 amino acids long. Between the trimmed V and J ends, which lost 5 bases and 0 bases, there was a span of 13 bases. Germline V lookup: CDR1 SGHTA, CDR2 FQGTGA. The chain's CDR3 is CASSPLASANTGELFF. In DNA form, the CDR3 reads TGTGCCAGCAGCCCTTTGGCTAGCGCGAACACCGGGGAGCTGTTTTTT.

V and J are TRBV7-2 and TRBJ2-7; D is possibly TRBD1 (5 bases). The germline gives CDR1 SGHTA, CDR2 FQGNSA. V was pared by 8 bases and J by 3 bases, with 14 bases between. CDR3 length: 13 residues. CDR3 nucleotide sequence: TGTGCCAGCCGGCCGGAAGGGGACTACGAGCAGTACGTC. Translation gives CASRPEGDYEQYV.

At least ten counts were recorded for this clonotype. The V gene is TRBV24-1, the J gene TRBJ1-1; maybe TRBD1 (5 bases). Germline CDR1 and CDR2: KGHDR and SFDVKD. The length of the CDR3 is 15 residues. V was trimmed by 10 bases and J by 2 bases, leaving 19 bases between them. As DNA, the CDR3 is TGTGCCACTAGAGGGGCGCAAAATACCAACACTGAAGCTTTCTTT. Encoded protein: CATRGAQNTNTEAFF.

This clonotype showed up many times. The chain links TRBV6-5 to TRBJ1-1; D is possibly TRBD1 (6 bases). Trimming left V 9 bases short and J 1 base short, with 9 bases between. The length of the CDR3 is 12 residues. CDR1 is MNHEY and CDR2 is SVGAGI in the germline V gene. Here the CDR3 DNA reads TGTGCCAGTATGACAGGGAACACTGAAGCTTTCTTT. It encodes CASMTGNTEAFF.

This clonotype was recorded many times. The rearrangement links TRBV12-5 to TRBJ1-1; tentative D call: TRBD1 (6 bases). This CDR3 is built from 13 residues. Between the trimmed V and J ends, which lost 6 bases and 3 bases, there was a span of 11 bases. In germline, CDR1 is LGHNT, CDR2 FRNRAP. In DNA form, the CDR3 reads TGTGCTAGTGGGGAGACAGGATACACTGAAGCTTTCTTT. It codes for CASGETGYTEAFF.